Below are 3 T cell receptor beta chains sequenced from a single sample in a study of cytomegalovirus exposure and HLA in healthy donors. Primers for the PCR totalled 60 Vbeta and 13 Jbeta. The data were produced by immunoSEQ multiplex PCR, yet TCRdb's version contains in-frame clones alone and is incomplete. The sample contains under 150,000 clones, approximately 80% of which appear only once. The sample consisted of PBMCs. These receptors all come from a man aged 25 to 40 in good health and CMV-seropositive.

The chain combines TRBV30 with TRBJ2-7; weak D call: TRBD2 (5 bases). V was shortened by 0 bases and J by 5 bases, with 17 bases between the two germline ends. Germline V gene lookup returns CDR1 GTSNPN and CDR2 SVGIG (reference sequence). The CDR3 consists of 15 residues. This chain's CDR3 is CAWSVEFATGDEQYF. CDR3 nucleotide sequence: TGTGCCTGGAGTGTGGAATTCGCGACCGGGGACGAGCAGTACTTC.

The CDR3 protein is CSVEGPSGGSGTQYF. The CDR3 DNA reads as TGCAGCGTTGAAGGACCTAGCGGGGGGAGCGGTACGCAGTATTTT. The rearrangement links TRBV29-1 to TRBJ2-3, with TRBD2 matching over 11 bases. This CDR3 contains 15 residues. Unmatched junction bases numbered 8, after V lost 1 base and J lost 8 bases. Germline CDR1 and CDR2: SQVTM and ANQGSEA.

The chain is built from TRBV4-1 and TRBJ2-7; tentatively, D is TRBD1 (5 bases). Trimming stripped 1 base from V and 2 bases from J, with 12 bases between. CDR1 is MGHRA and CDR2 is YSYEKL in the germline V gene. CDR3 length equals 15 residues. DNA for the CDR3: TGCGCCAGCAGCCAAGCTCCAGGGCAGGCCTACGAGCAGTACTTC. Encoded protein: CASSQAPGQAYEQYF.